This T cell receptor beta chain was documented in a study of blood T cell repertoires in COVID-19. Across the whole study: COVID-19 samples, acute and convalescent, were from the United States, Italy and Spain. PBMCs, B-cell-depleted T cells, or T cells were the source of the cDNA or gDNA that made up the material.

In the authors' methods: Estimated nucleated cell counts came from reference gene primer amplification. Measured with immunoSEQ multiplex PCR; TCRdb has only the in-frame clones, and not every one. From that table come the V and J calls and clone size; the DNA was used to work out D and trimming. The sample yields under 400,000 clones, approximately 88% seen once. Patients from Seattle were sampled longitudinally, starting during active infection. The V and J ends lost 5 bases and 4 bases respectively, with 15 bases between them. Germline values: CDR1 LNHDA, CDR2 SQIVND (reference sequence). The CDR3 loop spans 15 amino acids.

The chain is built from TRBV19 and TRBJ1-5; D might be TRBD1 (5 bases). The TCR was taken from a woman aged 25 to 39 with COVID-19, enrolled during active disease. The sample comprised peripheral blood. The chain's CDR3 is CASSLMGGVNQPQHF. The DNA for the CDR3 is TGTGCCAGTAGTTTGATGGGGGGGGTGAATCAGCCCCAGCATTTT.